Reported below is one TCR beta chain. The antigen remains undetermined. This entry is derived from a study of shared clonotypes between healthy human individuals. The study's findings and limits: Generally, naive subsets (rather than memory subsets) showed larger estimated richness. Between a handful of donors, naive CD4 clonotypes were shared at a level of about 5%.

Naive CD8 isolation took CD45RO-negative cells positively selected for CCR7 and excluded terminally differentiated effector memory CD45RA+ cells. There were only Caucasian adults among the donors, and all lived in Nashville, Tennessee. Per the original data handling: ImmunoSEQ output held junction-only sequences without quality scores, so filtering differed. Profiled with immunoSEQ multiplex PCR; TCRdb holds only in-frame clones, not every one. V and J calls and clone size follow that table, whereas D and trimming were derived from the DNA. The table records about 820,000 clones, more than 85% of them present only once. The clonotype comes from a young man in good health. Input material: naive CD8+ T cells sorted from blood.

The CDR3: CASSLARRGPSYSGNTIYF. CDR3 DNA sequence: TGTGCCAGCAGCTTAGCGCGCAGGGGGCCCAGTTATTCCGGAAACACCATATATTTT. V and J are TRBV7-2 and TRBJ1-3; 8 nucleotides align to TRBD1. This CDR3 is built from 19 residues. V lost 0 bases, J lost 4 bases, and 14 bases stayed unmatched. The germline V gene has CDR1 SGHTA and CDR2 FQGNSA.